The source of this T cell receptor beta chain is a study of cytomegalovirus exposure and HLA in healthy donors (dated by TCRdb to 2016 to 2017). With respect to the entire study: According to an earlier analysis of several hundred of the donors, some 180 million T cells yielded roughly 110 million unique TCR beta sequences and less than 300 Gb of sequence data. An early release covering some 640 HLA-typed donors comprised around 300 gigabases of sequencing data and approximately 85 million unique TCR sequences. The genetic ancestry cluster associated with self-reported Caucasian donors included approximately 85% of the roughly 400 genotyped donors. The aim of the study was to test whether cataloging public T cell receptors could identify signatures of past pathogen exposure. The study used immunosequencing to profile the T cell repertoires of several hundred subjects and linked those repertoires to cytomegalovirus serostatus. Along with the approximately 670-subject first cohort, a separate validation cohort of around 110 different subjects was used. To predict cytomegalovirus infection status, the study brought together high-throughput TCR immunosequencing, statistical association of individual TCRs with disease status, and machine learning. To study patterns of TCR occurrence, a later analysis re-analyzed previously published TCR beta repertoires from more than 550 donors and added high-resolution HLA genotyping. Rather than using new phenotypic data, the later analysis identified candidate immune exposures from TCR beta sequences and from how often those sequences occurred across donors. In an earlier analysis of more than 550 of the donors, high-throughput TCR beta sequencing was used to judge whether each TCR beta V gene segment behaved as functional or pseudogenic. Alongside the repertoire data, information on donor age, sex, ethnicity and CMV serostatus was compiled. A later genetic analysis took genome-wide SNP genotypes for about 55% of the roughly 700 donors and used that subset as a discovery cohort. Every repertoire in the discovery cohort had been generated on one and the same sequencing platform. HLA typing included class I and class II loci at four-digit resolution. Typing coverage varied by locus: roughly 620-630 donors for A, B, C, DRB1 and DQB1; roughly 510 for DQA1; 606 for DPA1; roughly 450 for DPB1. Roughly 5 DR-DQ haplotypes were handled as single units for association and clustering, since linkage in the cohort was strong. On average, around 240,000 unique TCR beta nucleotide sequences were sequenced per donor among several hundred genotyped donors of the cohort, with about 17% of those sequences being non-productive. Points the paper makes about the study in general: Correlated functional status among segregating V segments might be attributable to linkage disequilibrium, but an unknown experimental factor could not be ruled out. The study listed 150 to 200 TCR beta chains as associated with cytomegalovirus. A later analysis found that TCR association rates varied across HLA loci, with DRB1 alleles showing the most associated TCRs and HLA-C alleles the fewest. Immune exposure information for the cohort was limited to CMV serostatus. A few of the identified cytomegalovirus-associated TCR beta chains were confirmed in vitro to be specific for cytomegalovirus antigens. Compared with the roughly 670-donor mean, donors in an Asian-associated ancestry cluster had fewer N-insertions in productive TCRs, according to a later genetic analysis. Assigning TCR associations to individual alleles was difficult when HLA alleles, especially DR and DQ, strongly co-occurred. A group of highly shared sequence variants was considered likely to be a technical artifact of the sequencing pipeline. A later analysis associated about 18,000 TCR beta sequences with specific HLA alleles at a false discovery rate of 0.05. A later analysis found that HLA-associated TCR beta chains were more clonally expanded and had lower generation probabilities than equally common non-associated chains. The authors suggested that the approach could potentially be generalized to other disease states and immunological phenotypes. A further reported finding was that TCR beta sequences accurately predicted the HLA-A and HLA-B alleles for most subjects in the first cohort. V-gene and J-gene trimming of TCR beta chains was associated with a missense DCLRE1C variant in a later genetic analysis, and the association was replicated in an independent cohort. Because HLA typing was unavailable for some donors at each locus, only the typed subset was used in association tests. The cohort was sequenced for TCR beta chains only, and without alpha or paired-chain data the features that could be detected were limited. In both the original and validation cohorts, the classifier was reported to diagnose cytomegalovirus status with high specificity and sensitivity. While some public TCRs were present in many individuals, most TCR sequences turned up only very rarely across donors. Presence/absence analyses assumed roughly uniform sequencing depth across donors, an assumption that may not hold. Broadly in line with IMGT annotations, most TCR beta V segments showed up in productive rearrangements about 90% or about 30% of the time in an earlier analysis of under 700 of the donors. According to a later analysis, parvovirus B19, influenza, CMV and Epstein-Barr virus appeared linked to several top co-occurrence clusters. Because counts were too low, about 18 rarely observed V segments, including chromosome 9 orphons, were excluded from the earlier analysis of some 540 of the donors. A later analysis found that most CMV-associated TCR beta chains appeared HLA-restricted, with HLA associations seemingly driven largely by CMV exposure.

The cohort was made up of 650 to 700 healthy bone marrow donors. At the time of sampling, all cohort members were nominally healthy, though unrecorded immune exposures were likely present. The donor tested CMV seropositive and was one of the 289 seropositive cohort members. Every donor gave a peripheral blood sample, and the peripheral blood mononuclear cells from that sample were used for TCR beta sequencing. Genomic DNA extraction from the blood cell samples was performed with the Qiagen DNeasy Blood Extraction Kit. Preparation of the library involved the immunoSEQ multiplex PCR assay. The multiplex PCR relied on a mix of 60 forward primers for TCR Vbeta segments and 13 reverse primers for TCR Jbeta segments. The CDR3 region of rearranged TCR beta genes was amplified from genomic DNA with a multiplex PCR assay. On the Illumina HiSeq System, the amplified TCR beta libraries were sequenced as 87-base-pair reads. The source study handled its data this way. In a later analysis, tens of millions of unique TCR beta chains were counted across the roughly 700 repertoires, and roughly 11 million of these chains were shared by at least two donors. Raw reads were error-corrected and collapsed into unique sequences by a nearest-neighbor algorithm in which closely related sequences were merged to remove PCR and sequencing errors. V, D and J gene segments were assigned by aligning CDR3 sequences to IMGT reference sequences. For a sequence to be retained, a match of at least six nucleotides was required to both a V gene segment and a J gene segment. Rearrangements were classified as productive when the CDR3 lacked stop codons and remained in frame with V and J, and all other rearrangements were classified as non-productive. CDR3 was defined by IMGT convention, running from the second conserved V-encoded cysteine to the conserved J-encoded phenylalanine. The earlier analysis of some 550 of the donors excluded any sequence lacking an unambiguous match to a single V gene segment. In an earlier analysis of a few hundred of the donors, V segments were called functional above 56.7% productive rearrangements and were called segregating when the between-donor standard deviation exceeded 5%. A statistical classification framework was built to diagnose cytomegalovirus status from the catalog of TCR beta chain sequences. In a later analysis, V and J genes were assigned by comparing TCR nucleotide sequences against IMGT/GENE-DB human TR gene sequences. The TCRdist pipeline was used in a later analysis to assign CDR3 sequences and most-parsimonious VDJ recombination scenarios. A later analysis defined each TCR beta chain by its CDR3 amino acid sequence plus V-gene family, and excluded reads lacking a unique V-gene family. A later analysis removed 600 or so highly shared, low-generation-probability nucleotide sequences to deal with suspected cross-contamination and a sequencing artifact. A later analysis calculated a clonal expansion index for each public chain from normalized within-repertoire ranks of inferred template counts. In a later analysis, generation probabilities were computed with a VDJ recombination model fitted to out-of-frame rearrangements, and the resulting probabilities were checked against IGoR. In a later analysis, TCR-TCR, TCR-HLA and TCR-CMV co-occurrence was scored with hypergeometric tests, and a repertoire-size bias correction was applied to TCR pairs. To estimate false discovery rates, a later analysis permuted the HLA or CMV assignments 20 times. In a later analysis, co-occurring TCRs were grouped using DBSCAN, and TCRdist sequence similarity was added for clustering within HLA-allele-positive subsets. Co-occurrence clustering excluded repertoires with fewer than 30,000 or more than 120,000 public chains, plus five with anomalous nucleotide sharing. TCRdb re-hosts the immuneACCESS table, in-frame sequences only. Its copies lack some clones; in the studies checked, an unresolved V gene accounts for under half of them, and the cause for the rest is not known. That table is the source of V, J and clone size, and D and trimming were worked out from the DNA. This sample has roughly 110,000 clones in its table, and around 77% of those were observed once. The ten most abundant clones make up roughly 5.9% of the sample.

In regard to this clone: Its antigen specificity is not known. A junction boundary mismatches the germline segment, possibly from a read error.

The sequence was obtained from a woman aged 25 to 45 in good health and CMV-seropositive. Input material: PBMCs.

Here the CDR3 is given as CASTGFSGNAIYF. The DNA sequence reads TGTGCCAGTACAGGGTTTTCTGGAAACGCCATATATTTT. The rearrangement combines TRBV28 with TRBJ1-3, with TRBD1 as a weak D call on 6 bases. There are 13 amino acids in the CDR3, from cysteine to phenylalanine inclusive. The only DNA kept is the CDR3, 39 bases in frame from the first base. In the germline V gene, CDR1 corresponds to MDHEN and CDR2 to SYDVKM. The full variable domain, completed from the reference TRBV28 and TRBJ1-3 proteins outside the CDR3, reads DVKVTQSSRYLVKRTGEKVFLECVQDMDHENMFWYRQDPGLGLRLIYFSYDVKMKEKGDIPEGYSVSREKKERFSLILESASTNQTSMYLCASTGFSGNAIYFGEGSWLTVV.